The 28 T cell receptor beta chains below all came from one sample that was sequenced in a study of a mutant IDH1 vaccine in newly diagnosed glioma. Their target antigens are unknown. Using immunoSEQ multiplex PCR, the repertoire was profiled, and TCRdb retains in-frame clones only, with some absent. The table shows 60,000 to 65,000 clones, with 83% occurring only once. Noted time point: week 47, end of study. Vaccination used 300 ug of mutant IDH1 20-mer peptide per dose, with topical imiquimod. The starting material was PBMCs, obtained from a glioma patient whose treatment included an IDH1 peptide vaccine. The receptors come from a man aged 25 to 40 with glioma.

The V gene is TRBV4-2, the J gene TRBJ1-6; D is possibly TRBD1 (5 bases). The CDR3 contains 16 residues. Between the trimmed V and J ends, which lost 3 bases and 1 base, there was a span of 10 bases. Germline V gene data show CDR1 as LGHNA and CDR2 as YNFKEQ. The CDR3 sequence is CASSHRDSSYNSPLHF. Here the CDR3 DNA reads TGTGCCAGCAGCCATCGCGACAGTTCCTATAATTCACCCCTCCACTTT.

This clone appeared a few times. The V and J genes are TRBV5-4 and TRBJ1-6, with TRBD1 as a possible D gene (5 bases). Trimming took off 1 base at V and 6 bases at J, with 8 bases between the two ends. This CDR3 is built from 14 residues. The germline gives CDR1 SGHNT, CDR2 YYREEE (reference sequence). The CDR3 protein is CASSLTQGNSPLHF. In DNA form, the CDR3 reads TGTGCCAGCAGCTTGACTCAGGGTAATTCACCCCTCCACTTT.

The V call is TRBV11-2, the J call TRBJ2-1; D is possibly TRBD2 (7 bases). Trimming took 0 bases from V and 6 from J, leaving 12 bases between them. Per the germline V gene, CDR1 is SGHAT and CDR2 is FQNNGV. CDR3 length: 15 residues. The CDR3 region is CASSLDRGGGNEQFF. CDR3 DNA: TGTGCCAGCAGCTTAGACAGGGGAGGGGGCAATGAGCAGTTCTTC.

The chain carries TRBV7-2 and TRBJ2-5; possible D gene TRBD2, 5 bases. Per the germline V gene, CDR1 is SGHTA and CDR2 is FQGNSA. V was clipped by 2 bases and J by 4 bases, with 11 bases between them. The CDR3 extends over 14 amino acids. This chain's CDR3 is CASSLRGIGETQYF. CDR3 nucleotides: TGTGCCAGCAGCTTAAGAGGGATCGGAGAGACCCAGTACTTC.

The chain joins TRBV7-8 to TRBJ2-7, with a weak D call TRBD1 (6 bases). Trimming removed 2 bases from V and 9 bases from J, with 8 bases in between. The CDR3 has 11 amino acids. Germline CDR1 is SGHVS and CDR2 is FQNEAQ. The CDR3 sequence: CASSLTGLQYF. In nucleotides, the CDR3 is TGTGCCAGCAGCTTAACAGGGTTGCAGTACTTC.

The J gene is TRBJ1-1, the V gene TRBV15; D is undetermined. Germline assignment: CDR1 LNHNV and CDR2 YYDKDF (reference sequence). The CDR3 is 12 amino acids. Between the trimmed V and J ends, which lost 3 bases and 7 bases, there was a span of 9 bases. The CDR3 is CATSSPLGEAFF. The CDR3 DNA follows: TGTGCCACCAGCAGCCCCCTCGGTGAAGCTTTCTTT.

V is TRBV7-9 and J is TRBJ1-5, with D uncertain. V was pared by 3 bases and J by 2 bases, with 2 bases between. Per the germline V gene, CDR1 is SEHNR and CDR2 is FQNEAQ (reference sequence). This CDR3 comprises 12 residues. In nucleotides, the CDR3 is TGTGCCAGCAGCTTTGGCAATCAGCCCCAGCATTTT. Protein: CASSFGNQPQHF.

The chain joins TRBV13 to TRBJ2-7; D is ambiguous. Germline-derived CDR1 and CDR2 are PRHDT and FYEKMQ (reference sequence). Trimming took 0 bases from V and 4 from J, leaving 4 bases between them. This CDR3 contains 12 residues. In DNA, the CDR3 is TGTGCCAGCAGCTTAGGTAAATACGAGCAGTACTTC. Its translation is CASSLGKYEQYF.

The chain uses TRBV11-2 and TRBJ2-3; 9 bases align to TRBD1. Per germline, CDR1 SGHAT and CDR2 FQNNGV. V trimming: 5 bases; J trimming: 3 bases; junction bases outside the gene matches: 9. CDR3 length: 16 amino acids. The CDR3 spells CASSILQGAATDTQYF. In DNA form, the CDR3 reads TGTGCCAGCAGCATACTACAGGGGGCTGCGACAGATACGCAGTATTTT. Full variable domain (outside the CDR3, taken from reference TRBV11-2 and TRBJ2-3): EAGVAQSPRYKIIEKRQSVAFWCNPISGHATLYWYQQILGQGPKLLIQFQNNGVVDDSQLPKDRFSAERLKGVDSTLKIQPAKLEDSAVYLCASSILQGAATDTQYFGPGTRLTVL.

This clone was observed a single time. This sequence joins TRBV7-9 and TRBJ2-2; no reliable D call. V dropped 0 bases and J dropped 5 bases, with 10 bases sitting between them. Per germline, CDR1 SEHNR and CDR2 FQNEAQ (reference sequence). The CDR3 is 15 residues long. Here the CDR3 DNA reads TGTGCCAGCAGCTTAGCTGCCCCCTCAACCGGGGAGCTGTTTTTT. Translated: CASSLAAPSTGELFF.

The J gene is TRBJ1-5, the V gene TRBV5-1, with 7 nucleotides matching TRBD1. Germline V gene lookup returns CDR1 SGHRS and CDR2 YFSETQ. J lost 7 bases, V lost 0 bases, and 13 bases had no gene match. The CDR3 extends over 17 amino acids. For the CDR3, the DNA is TGCGCCAGCAGCTTGGAGGTTGGGGGTCAGGGGGAGCAGCCCCAGCATTTT. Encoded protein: CASSLEVGGQGEQPQHF.

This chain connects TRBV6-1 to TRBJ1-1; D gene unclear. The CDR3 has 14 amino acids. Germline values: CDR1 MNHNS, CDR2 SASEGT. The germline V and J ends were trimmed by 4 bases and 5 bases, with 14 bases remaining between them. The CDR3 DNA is TGTGCCAGCAGTGTAGAGCGTGCTACAACTGAAGCTTTCTTT. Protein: CASSVERATTEAFF.

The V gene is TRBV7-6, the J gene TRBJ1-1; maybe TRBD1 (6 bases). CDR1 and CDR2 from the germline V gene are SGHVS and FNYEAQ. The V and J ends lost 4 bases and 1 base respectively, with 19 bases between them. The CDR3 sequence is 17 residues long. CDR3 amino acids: CASSSLRGSGRNTEAFF. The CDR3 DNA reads TGTGCCAGCAGCTCTCTTAGGGGGTCTGGTAGGAACACTGAAGCTTTCTTT.

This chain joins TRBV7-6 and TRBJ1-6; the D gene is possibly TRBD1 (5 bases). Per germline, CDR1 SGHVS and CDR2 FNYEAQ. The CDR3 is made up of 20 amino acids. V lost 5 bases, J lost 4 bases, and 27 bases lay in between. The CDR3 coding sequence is TGTGCCAGCAGCCGTGCCATTGAGGGGAGCCCGACACAATATAATTCACCCCTCCACTTT. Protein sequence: CASSRAIEGSPTQYNSPLHF.

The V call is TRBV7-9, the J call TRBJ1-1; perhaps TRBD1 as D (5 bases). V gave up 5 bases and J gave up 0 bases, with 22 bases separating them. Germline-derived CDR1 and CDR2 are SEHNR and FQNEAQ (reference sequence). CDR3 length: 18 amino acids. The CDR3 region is CASSRAPVWGFLNTEAFF. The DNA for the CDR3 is TGTGCCAGCAGCCGTGCGCCGGTTTGGGGCTTCTTGAACACTGAAGCTTTCTTT.

The CDR3 spells CASSYGDSNYGYTF. The DNA for the CDR3 is TGTGCCAGCAGTTACGGGGACAGTAACTATGGCTACACCTTC. The chain couples TRBV6-5 to TRBJ1-2; 7 bases map to TRBD1. Germline CDR1 MNHEY, CDR2 SVGAGI. Trimming removed 2 bases from V and 1 base from J; junction bases left unmatched: 1. The CDR3 length is 14 residues.

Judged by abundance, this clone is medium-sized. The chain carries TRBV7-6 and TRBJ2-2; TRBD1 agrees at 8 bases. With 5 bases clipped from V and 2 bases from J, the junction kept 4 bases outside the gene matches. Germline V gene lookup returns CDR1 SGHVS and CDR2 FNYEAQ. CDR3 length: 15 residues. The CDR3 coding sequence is TGTGCCAGCAGCCCAGGGACAGGTAACACCGGGGAGCTGTTTTTT. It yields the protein CASSPGTGNTGELFF.

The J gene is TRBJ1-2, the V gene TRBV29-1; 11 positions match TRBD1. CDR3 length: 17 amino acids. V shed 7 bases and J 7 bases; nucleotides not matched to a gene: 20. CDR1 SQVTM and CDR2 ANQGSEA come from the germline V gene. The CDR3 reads CSAGGWDRGNPMAGYTF. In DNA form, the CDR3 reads TGCAGCGCCGGGGGATGGGACAGGGGGAATCCGATGGCTGGCTACACCTTC. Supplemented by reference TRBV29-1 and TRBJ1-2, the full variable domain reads SAVISQKPSRDICQRGTSLTIQCQVDSQVTMMFWYRQQPGQSLTLIATANQGSEATYESGFVIDKFPISRPNLTFSTLTVSNMSPEDSSIYLCSAGGWDRGNPMAGYTFGSGTRLTVV.

The CDR3 DNA reads as TGTGCCAGCAGTGAAAAGAGGCTAGCGGGGGGCGGAGAAGAGACCCAGTACTTC. Translated: CASSEKRLAGGGEETQYF. The J gene is TRBJ2-5, the V gene TRBV6-1, with 11 positions matching TRBD2. The V segment lost 2 bases and the J segment 3 bases; nucleotides outside the gene matches: 11. This CDR3 region has 18 residues. Germline loops: CDR1 MNHNS, CDR2 SASEGT.

DNA of the CDR3: TGTGCCAGCAGCCGTATGGGGACGTCAGATACGCAGTATTTT. It encodes CASSRMGTSDTQYF. This chain uses TRBV14 with TRBJ2-3; D possibly uses TRBD1 or TRBD2 (5 bases each). The CDR3 contains 14 residues. Germline CDR1 SGHDN, CDR2 FVKESK. Trimming took off 4 bases at V and 4 bases at J, with 12 bases between the two ends. Combining the CDR3 with reference TRBV14 and TRBJ2-3 gives the whole variable domain EAGVTQFPSHSVIEKGQTVTLRCDPISGHDNLYWYRRVMGKEIKFLLHFVKESKQDESGMPNNRFLAERTGGTYSTLKVQPAELEDSGVYFCASSRMGTSDTQYFGPGTRLTVL.

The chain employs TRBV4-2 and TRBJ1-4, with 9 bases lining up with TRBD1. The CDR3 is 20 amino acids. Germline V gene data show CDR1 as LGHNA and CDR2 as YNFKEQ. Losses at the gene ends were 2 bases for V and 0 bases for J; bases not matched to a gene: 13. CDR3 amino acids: CASSQPTTGTGPATNEKLFF. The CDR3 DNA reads TGTGCCAGCAGCCAACCGACGACTGGGACAGGGCCTGCAACTAATGAAAAACTGTTTTTT.

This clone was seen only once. DNA of the CDR3: TGTGCCAGCTCACCAAGGGACGGACTCTCTGGGGCCAACGTCCTGACTTTC. Protein product: CASSPRDGLSGANVLTF. The chain joins TRBV18 to TRBJ2-6; D may be TRBD1 or TRBD2 (5 bases each). CDR3 length: 17 amino acids. V shed 2 bases and J shed 0 bases, with 11 bases lying between them. The germline CDR1 and CDR2 sequences are KGHSH and LQKENI.

The CDR3 loop reads CASSLTENMNTEAFF. CDR3 in DNA: TGCGCCAGCAGCTTGACGGAAAACATGAACACTGAAGCTTTCTTT. The chain has TRBV5-1 and TRBJ1-1; D unclear. The germline gives CDR1 SGHRS, CDR2 YFSETQ. Trimming left V 1 base short and J 0 bases short, with 10 bases between. This CDR3 has 15 residues.

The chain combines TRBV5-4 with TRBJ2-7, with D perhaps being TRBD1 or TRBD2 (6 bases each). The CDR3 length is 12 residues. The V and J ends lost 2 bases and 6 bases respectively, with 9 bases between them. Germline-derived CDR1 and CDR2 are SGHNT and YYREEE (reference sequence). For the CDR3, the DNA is TGTGCCAGCAGCTTCGGGGGCAGCGAGCAGTACTTC. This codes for CASSFGGSEQYF.

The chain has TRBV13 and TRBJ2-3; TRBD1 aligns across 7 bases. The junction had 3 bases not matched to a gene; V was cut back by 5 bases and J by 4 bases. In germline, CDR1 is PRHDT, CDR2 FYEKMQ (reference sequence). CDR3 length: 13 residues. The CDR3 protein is CASSQGVSDTQYF. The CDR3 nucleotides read TGTGCCAGCAGCCAGGGGGTTTCAGATACGCAGTATTTT.

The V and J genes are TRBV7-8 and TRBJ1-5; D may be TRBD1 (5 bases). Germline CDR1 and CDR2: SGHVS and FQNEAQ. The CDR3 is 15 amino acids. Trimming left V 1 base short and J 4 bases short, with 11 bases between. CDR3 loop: CASSLGVDTNQPQHF. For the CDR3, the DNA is TGTGCCAGCAGCTTAGGGGTGGACACTAATCAGCCCCAGCATTTT.

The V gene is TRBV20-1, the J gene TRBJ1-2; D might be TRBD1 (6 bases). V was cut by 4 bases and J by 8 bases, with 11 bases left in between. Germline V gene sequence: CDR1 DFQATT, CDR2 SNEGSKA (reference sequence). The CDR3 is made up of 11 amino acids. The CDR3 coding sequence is TGCAGTGCTAATACAGGGTACGGCTACACCTTC. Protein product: CSANTGYGYTF.

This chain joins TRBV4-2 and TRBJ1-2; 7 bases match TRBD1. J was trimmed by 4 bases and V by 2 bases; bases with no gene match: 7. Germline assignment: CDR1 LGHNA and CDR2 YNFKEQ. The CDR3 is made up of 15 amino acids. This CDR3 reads CASSQQGGAGYGYTF. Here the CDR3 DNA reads TGTGCCAGCAGCCAACAAGGGGGCGCCGGCTATGGCTACACCTTC.